One sample yielded the 24 T cell receptor beta chains listed below, sequenced in a study of blood T cell repertoires in COVID-19. Profiled with immunoSEQ multiplex PCR; TCRdb holds only in-frame clones, not every one. The sample includes approximately 140,000 clones, more than 75% of them seen just once. Sequencing was done on a sample of peripheral blood. These receptor sequences come from an elderly man with acute or convalescent COVID-19.

This clone has a handful of counts. The gene calls are TRBV5-1 and TRBJ2-1; 7 nucleotides line up with TRBD2. With V trimmed by 1 base and J by 2 bases, 9 bases remained unmatched. This CDR3 region has 17 residues. Per germline, CDR1 SGHRS and CDR2 YFSETQ. This chain's CDR3 is CASSLNSAGATYNEQFF. The CDR3 DNA follows: TGCGCCAGCAGCTTGAATTCGGCGGGAGCAACCTACAATGAGCAGTTCTTC. Combining the CDR3 with reference TRBV5-1 and TRBJ2-1 gives the whole variable domain KAGVTQTPRYLIKTRGQQVTLSCSPISGHRSVSWYQQTPGQGLQFLFEYFSETQRNKGNFPGRFSGRQFSNSRSEMNVSTLELGDSALYLCASSLNSAGATYNEQFFGPGTRLTVL.

The V gene is TRBV19, the J gene TRBJ1-2, with 8 bases matching TRBD1. J was trimmed by 4 bases and V by 5 bases; bases with no gene match: 9. CDR3 length equals 15 residues. CDR1 LNHDA and CDR2 SQIVND come from the germline V gene (reference sequence). CDR3 loop: CASSSSRTGIYGYTF. Here the CDR3 DNA reads TGTGCCAGTAGTTCCTCAAGGACAGGGATCTATGGCTACACCTTC. The full variable domain, rest sourced from reference TRBV19 and TRBJ1-2, is DGGITQSPKYLFRKEGQNVTLSCEQNLNHDAMYWYRQDPGQGLRLIYYSQIVNDFQKGDIAEGYSVSREKKESFPLTVTSAQKNPTAFYLCASSSSRTGIYGYTFGSGTRLTVV.

This clone appeared a single time. The chain couples TRBV4-1 to TRBJ2-3; D may be TRBD2 (5 bases). The germline CDR1 and CDR2 sequences are MGHRA and YSYEKL. This CDR3 region has 15 residues. The V end lost 3 bases, the J end lost 4 bases, and 14 bases lay between the germline ends. The CDR3: CASSQVGSGADTQYF. CDR3 sequence (DNA): TGCGCCAGCAGCCAGGTCGGATCCGGGGCAGATACGCAGTATTTT.

The chain employs TRBV6-5 and TRBJ1-1; possibly TRBD1 for D (6 bases). V was trimmed by 8 bases and J by 4 bases, leaving 20 bases between them. The germline gives CDR1 MNHEY, CDR2 SVGAGI. The CDR3 is made up of 15 amino acids. The CDR3 DNA reads TGTGCCAGCTCACGCGGTGCAGGGGTGAGCACTGAAGCTTTCTTT. Its translation: CASSRGAGVSTEAFF.

This clone showed up just a few times. This rearrangement joins TRBV21-1 to TRBJ2-3; TRBD2 reflects the table's D call only, with no check against the DNA. TRBV21-1 corresponds to a pseudogene. The CDR3 has 16 amino acids. CDR3 nucleotide sequence: TGTGCCAGCGAGCGAATGGGGGAGGGAGTCACAGATACGCAGTATTTT. This encodes CASERMGEGVTDTQYF.

In DNA, the CDR3 is TGTGCCAGCAGCCCACGCCTCCTAGCGGGGGGAACCGGGGAGCTGTTTTTT. Translating gives CASSPRLLAGGTGELFF. This chain joins TRBV3-1 (or the pseudogene TRBV3-2) and TRBJ2-2, with 11 bases aligning to TRBD2. Germline-derived CDR1 and CDR2 are LGHDT and YNNKEL (reference sequence). With V trimmed by 4 bases and J by 5 bases, 9 bases remained unmatched. The CDR3 consists of 17 residues.

The genes are TRBV6-1 and TRBJ1-6, with D tentatively TRBD1 (5 bases). Trimming pared 1 base from V and 1 base from J, leaving 8 bases between. CDR1 and CDR2 (germline): MNHNS, SASEGT. The CDR3 has 16 amino acids. The CDR3 here is CASSEGGGSYNSPLHF. CDR3 in DNA: TGTGCCAGCAGTGAAGGGGGGGGTTCCTATAATTCACCCCTCCACTTT.

The chain employs TRBV11-3 and TRBJ2-1; 14 bases are shared with TRBD2. The CDR3 loop spans 17 amino acids. Germline CDR1 and CDR2: SGHNT and YENEEA. Trimming removed 4 bases from V and 6 bases from J; junction bases left unmatched: 8. The CDR3 nucleotides read TGTGCCAGCAGCTCCCTTCGACTAGCGGGAGGGCCCAATGAGCAGTTCTTC. Its translation: CASSSLRLAGGPNEQFF.

The V gene is TRBV5-1, the J gene TRBJ1-4, with D perhaps matching TRBD1 (6 bases). Germline assignment: CDR1 SGHRS and CDR2 YFSETQ. V was pared by 4 bases and J by 4 bases, with 11 bases between. This CDR3 has 14 amino acids. As DNA, the CDR3 is TGCGCCAGCAGCCAGGGGTTCGGTAATGAAAAACTGTTTTTT. Translation: CASSQGFGNEKLFF.

This clone was picked up one time. This chain joins TRBV28 and TRBJ1-2; 9 bases are a match to TRBD1. Germline lookup yields CDR1 MDHEN and CDR2 SYDVKM. The CDR3 consists of 14 residues. V trimming: 7 bases; J trimming: 4 bases; junction bases outside the gene matches: 7. CDR3 loop: CASNHRGLAYGYTF. CDR3 coding DNA: TGTGCCAGCAACCACAGGGGGCTAGCCTATGGCTACACCTTC.

The rearrangement links TRBV2 to TRBJ2-7; tentatively, D is TRBD2 (6 bases). Germline-derived CDR1 and CDR2 are SNHLY and FYNNEI. The length of the CDR3 is 13 residues. Trimming shortened V by 8 bases and J by 3 bases, and 14 bases separated the two germline ends. DNA for the CDR3: TGTGCCAGCCGGAGGGACGGATACTACGAGCAGTACTTC. Residues: CASRRDGYYEQYF.

This clone showed up just a few times. The chain carries TRBV27 and TRBJ2-5, with TRBD1 as a possible D gene (6 bases). CDR1 is MNHEY, CDR2 SMNVEV, per germline (reference sequence). The CDR3 extends over 12 amino acids. V dropped 8 bases and J dropped 7 bases, with 14 bases sitting between them. The CDR3 here is CASGYRDRTQYF. DNA for the CDR3: TGTGCCAGCGGCTACAGGGACCGGACCCAGTACTTC.

The chain joins TRBV6-5 to TRBJ2-2, with no clear D. The V and J ends lost 6 bases and 6 bases respectively, with 17 bases between them. Germline V gene lookup returns CDR1 MNHEY and CDR2 SVGAGI. This CDR3 region has 15 residues. The CDR3 spells CASRTTSLGAGELFF. CDR3 sequence (DNA): TGTGCCAGCAGAACAACCTCCCTAGGAGCCGGGGAGCTGTTTTTT.

V gene TRBV29-1 combines with J gene TRBJ2-1; possibly TRBD2 for D (5 bases). The germline V gene encodes CDR1 SQVTM and CDR2 ANQGSEA. V shed 7 bases and J shed 7 bases, with 14 bases lying between them. This CDR3 region has 12 residues. CDR3 DNA: TGCAGCGCGGTCCCGGGAACTAATGAGCAGTTCTTC. Protein: CSAVPGTNEQFF.

This sequence joins TRBV9 and TRBJ1-6; weak D call: TRBD1 (5 bases). This CDR3 spans 14 amino acids. V lost 2 bases and J lost 5, with 8 bases in between. The germline V gene has CDR1 SGDLS and CDR2 YYNGEE. The CDR3 is CASSVGQDNSPLHF. For the CDR3, the DNA is TGTGCCAGCAGCGTCGGACAAGATAATTCACCCCTCCACTTT.

The chain joins TRBV28 to TRBJ2-5, with 10 bases lining up with TRBD2. The V gene's germline CDR1 is MDHEN and CDR2 SYDVKM. Germline trimming cut 4 bases from V and 4 bases from J; bases unmatched to any gene: 6. This CDR3 region has 15 residues. CDR3 nucleotide sequence: TGTGCCAGCAGTTCAACCCTAGCGGGAGTAGAGACCCAGTACTTC. Protein: CASSSTLAGVETQYF.

The CDR3 sequence: CASSLAAPTSSYNEQFF. The CDR3 nucleotides are TGTGCCAGCAGCTTGGCCGCACCAACGAGCTCCTACAATGAGCAGTTCTTC. This chain connects TRBV5-4 to TRBJ2-1, with D hard to call. Germline V lookup: CDR1 SGHNT, CDR2 YYREEE (reference sequence). This CDR3 comprises 17 residues. Trimming stripped 0 bases from V and 0 bases from J, with 13 bases between. Together with reference TRBV5-4 and TRBJ2-1, the CDR3 gives the full variable domain: ETGVTQSPTHLIKTRGQQVTLRCSSQSGHNTVSWYQQALGQGPQFIFQYYREEENGRGNFPPRFSGLQFPNYSSELNVNALELDDSALYLCASSLAAPTSSYNEQFFGPGTRLTVL.

The chain links TRBV30 to TRBJ1-4; weak D call: TRBD1 (6 bases). Trimming left V 8 bases short and J 8 bases short, with 18 bases between. CDR1 is GTSNPN and CDR2 is SVGIG in the germline V gene (reference sequence). There are 13 residues in the CDR3. The DNA for the CDR3 is TGTGCCCTCCTTTGGGGGCCAGGGGAAAAACTGTTTTTT. It is translated as CALLWGPGEKLFF.

The chain carries TRBV6-5 and TRBJ1-3; D is ambiguous. Trimming shortened V by 6 bases and J by 10 bases, and 7 bases separated the two germline ends. The length of the CDR3 is 10 residues. CDR1 and CDR2 from the germline V gene are MNHEY and SVGAGI. CDR3: CASRDLTIYF. DNA of the CDR3: TGTGCCAGCAGGGACTTAACCATATATTTT.

This sequence joins TRBV4-1 and TRBJ2-3; perhaps TRBD2 as D (6 bases). This CDR3 has 16 amino acids. V dropped 0 bases and J dropped 3 bases, with 13 bases sitting between them. Germline V CDR1 and CDR2: MGHRA, YSYEKL. This CDR3 reads CASSQDPGEMTDTQYF. CDR3 DNA sequence: TGCGCCAGCAGCCAAGATCCGGGAGAGATGACAGATACGCAGTATTTT.

The genes are TRBV18 and TRBJ1-1; no definite D call. Germline V gene sequence: CDR1 KGHSH, CDR2 LQKENI. The CDR3 is made up of 15 amino acids. The V and J ends lost 4 bases and 1 base respectively, with 13 bases between them. CDR3 sequence reads: CASSHIMEANTEAFF. CDR3 nucleotides: TGTGCCAGCTCACACATAATGGAGGCGAACACTGAAGCTTTCTTT.

CDR3 DNA sequence: TGTGCCAGCAGTTTTCGGGACAGAACCTACGAGCAGTACTTC. This gives the protein CASSFRDRTYEQYF. The J gene is TRBJ2-7, the V gene TRBV27; 7 bases agree with TRBD1. Germline V gives CDR1 MNHEY, CDR2 SMNVEV (reference sequence). The CDR3 covers 14 residues. With V trimmed by 3 bases and J by 2 bases, 4 bases remained unmatched.

The rearrangement joins TRBV12-3 or TRBV12-4 to TRBJ1-1, with a weak D call TRBD1 (5 bases). This CDR3 is built from 13 residues. V was clipped by 4 bases and J by 7 bases, with 13 bases between them. Written as DNA, the CDR3 is TGTGCCAGCAGTTACGTCCCGGGGGTTGAAGCTTTCTTT. Translation: CASSYVPGVEAFF.

The chain joins TRBV5-1 to TRBJ2-1; D call uncertain. This CDR3 has 13 amino acids. Trimming took 0 bases from V and 4 from J, leaving 5 bases between them. The germline CDR1 and CDR2 sequences are SGHRS and YFSETQ. CDR3 nucleotide sequence: TGCGCCAGCAGCTTGGCCAGATACAATGAGCAGTTCTTC. Translated, it gives CASSLARYNEQFF. The complete variable domain, with remaining parts taken from reference TRBV5-1 and TRBJ2-1, reads KAGVTQTPRYLIKTRGQQVTLSCSPISGHRSVSWYQQTPGQGLQFLFEYFSETQRNKGNFPGRFSGRQFSNSRSEMNVSTLELGDSALYLCASSLARYNEQFFGPGTRLTVL.